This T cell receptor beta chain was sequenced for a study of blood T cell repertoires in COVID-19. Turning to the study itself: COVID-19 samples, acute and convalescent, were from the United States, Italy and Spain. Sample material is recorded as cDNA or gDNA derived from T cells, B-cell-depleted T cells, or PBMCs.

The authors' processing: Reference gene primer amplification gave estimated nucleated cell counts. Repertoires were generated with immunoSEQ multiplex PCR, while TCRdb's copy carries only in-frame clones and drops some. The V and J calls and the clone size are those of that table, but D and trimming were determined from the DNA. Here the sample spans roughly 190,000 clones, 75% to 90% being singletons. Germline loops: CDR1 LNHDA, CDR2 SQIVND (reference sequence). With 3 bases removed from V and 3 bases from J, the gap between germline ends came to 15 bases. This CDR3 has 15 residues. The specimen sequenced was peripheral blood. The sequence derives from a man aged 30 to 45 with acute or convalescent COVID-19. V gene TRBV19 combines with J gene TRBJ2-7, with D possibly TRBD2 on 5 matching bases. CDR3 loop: CASSMVLARRYEQYF. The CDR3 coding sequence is TGTGCCAGTAGTATGGTATTAGCGCGGCGCTACGAGCAGTACTTC.